Described below is a single TCR beta chain sequence and its context. The PCR had 60 Vbeta and 13 Jbeta primers. The repertoire was sequenced with immunoSEQ multiplex PCR; TCRdb's copy has only in-frame clones and lacks some. The sample includes fewer than 250,000 clones, approximately 78% of them seen just once. This entry belongs to a study of cytomegalovirus exposure and HLA in healthy donors. There are 15 residues in the CDR3. Germline CDR1 and CDR2: MGHRA and YSYEKL. V lost 4 bases and J lost 3; bases outside the gene matches: 2. What was sequenced was PBMCs. The TCR was taken from a man younger than 40 in good health and CMV-seronegative. The chain recombines TRBV4-1 with TRBJ2-3, with 12 nucleotides matching TRBD2. The CDR3 DNA is TGCGCCAGCAGCCGACTAGCGGGGGAGACAGATACGCAGTATTTT. Its translation: CASSRLAGETDTQYF.